A single sample gave rise to the 27 T cell receptor beta chains below, sequenced in a study of T cells after yellow fever vaccination. From the 5' RACE reads, TCRdb called clonotypes with MiXCR, one entry per CDR3 protein. There are 350,000 to 450,000 distinct CDR3 sequences in the sample; roughly 6.1% occur only once, and approximately 15% lies in the top ten. Sequencing was performed on PBMCs, taken 5 days after the yellow fever booster vaccination. All receptors derive from a man in his thirties or forties who received the YFV17D yellow fever vaccine.

This clonotype was seen a few times. The chain combines TRBV5-1 with TRBJ2-7; 8 positions match TRBD1. From germline, CDR1 is SGHRS and CDR2 YFSETQ. CDR3 length: 17 residues. V was clipped by 0 bases and J by 3 bases; unmatched bases: 11. The CDR3 sequence is CASSLGTGFAGNYEQYF. As DNA, the CDR3 is TGCGCCAGCAGCTTGGGGACAGGGTTCGCGGGGAACTACGAGCAGTACTTC.

This clonotype was recorded at least ten times. The chain employs TRBV25-1 and TRBJ2-2; no reliable D call. This CDR3 comprises 14 residues. V was pared by 4 bases and J by 5 bases, with 11 bases between. Germline V gene sequence: CDR1 MGHDK, CDR2 SYGVNS. CDR3 DNA sequence: TGTGCCAGCAGTGTTGAAGGCCTGACCGGGGAGCTGTTTTTT. Its protein product is CASSVEGLTGELFF.

This clonotype was picked up many times. The rearrangement links TRBV5-6 to TRBJ2-7; 9 bases fit TRBD2. Germline V gene data show CDR1 as SGHDT and CDR2 as YYEEEE. The CDR3 is 14 residues long. The V and J ends lost 4 bases and 3 bases, in that order; junction bases with no gene match: 5. The CDR3 reads CASSLTSGYYEQYF. The CDR3 DNA follows: TGTGCCAGCAGCCTGACTAGCGGATACTACGAGCAGTACTTC.

The chain employs TRBV20-1 and TRBJ2-3; 11 bases fit TRBD2. The junction had 8 bases not matched to a gene; V was cut back by 6 bases and J by 0 bases. Germline CDR1 reads DFQATT; CDR2 reads SNEGSKA (reference sequence). The CDR3 loop spans 16 amino acids. The DNA of the CDR3 is TGCAGTGCCGACACCGGGACTAGCGGTAGCACAGATACGCAGTATTTT. Protein: CSADTGTSGSTDTQYF.

In this sample, this clonotype turned up a few times. The chain employs TRBV20-1 and TRBJ2-2; no clear D. The CDR3 consists of 13 residues. V lost 6 bases and J lost 7, with 15 bases in between. Per the germline V gene, CDR1 is DFQATT and CDR2 is SNEGSKA (reference sequence). CDR3 in amino acids: CSAGRAAVGELFF. The CDR3 region has the DNA TGCAGTGCAGGCCGGGCCGCGGTCGGGGAGCTGTTTTTT.

The rearrangement joins TRBV6-5 to TRBJ2-1; possible D gene TRBD1, 6 bases. Germline loops: CDR1 MNHEY, CDR2 SVGAGI. The CDR3 totals 15 residues. V was shortened by 2 bases and J by 2 bases, with 10 bases between the two germline ends. The CDR3 DNA is TGTGCCAGCAGTTACGAAACAGGGACCTACAATGAGCAGTTCTTC. Protein product: CASSYETGTYNEQFF.

This clonotype has at least ten counts. The chain uses TRBV7-6 and TRBJ2-1, with 10 positions matching TRBD2. The ends lost 7 bases at V and 7 bases at J; junction bases unmatched: 13. This CDR3 region has 16 residues. From germline, CDR1 is SGHVS and CDR2 FNYEAQ. The CDR3 reads CASTKALAGDWNEQFF. The CDR3 DNA is TGTGCCAGCACCAAGGCCCTAGCGGGAGATTGGAATGAGCAGTTCTTC.

This clonotype has a handful of counts. The chain joins TRBV25-1 to TRBJ2-3, with D unresolved. V lost 4 bases, J lost 3 bases, and 11 bases lay in between. The CDR3 is 14 residues long. Germline assignment: CDR1 MGHDK and CDR2 SYGVNS. The CDR3 DNA reads TGTGCCAGCAGTGTTTTTTCAGGAACAGATACGCAGTATTTT. Translating gives CASSVFSGTDTQYF. The whole variable domain, filled in from reference TRBV25-1 and TRBJ2-3, reads EADIYQTPRYLVIGTGKKITLECSQTMGHDKMYWYQQDPGMELHLIHYSYGVNSTEKGDLSSESTVSRIRTEHFPLTLESARPSHTSQYLCASSVFSGTDTQYFGPGTRLTVL.

This clonotype was recorded a few times. The chain links TRBV5-1 to TRBJ2-3; TRBD1 or TRBD2 may be the D gene (5 bases each). Germline V gene lookup returns CDR1 SGHRS and CDR2 YFSETQ. V was clipped by 2 bases and J by 1 base, with 8 bases between them. CDR3 size: 14 residues. This CDR3 reads CASSFRERTDTQYF. For the CDR3, the DNA is TGCGCCAGCAGCTTCAGGGAGCGCACAGATACGCAGTATTTT.

Details on this clonotype: Its ends do not fully match the called genes, so a read error is possible. J is TRBJ1-1 and V is TRBV12-3 or TRBV12-4; 9 nucleotides match TRBD1. The CDR3 is 14 amino acids. CDR3 sequence reads: CASRTGTGNPEAFF. The CDR3 region has the DNA TGTGCCAGCCGGACGGGGACAGGGAACCCTGAAGCTTTCTTT.

This clonotype was detected ten times or more. One end of the junction varies from germline; a read error may be responsible. This chain joins TRBV11-2 and TRBJ2-5; 9 nucleotides line up with TRBD2. CDR1 is SGHAT, CDR2 FQNNGV, per germline. The CDR3 has 14 amino acids. CDR3 in amino acids: CASSLDPVSGRLNF. The CDR3 DNA is TGTGCCAGCAGCTTAGATCCGGTTAGCGGGAGATTGAACTTC.

Ten or more counts support this clonotype. The V and J genes are TRBV5-1 and TRBJ1-1; D remains ambiguous. Germline V gene sequence: CDR1 SGHRS, CDR2 YFSETQ. Trimming took 4 bases from V and 3 from J, leaving 7 bases between them. CDR3 length: 12 residues. The CDR3 is CASSNEYTEAFF. The CDR3 nucleotides are TGCGCCAGCAGCAACGAATACACTGAAGCTTTCTTT.

This clonotype was seen many times. The chain combines TRBV5-1 with TRBJ2-7; a possible D gene is TRBD2 (6 bases). The V end lost 5 bases, the J end lost 4 bases, and 19 bases lay between the germline ends. This CDR3 comprises 15 residues. Germline CDR1 and CDR2: SGHRS and YFSETQ. Written as DNA, the CDR3 is TGCGCCAGCAGGGTATCCGGGACTGAGGGATACGAGCAGTACTTC. It translates to CASRVSGTEGYEQYF.

The rearrangement links TRBV6-1 to TRBJ1-2, with a possible D match to TRBD1 (6 bases). The CDR3 runs 16 residues. V was trimmed by 6 bases and J by 3 bases, leaving 20 bases between them. Germline lookup yields CDR1 MNHNS and CDR2 SASEGT. CDR3 sequence: CASRPHIGGWDYGYTF. CDR3 nucleotides: TGTGCCAGCAGGCCCCACATCGGGGGCTGGGACTATGGCTACACCTTC.

This clonotype has a handful of counts. The rearrangement uses TRBV14 and TRBJ2-7; D not resolved. Germline V gives CDR1 SGHDN, CDR2 FVKESK. V lost 1 base and J lost 5, with 12 bases in between. CDR3 length: 14 residues. The chain's CDR3 is CASSQVSGFDEQYF. The CDR3 bases are TGTGCCAGCAGCCAAGTATCGGGTTTCGACGAGCAGTACTTC.

This clonotype has more than one count but fewer than ten. The chain is built from TRBV7-2 and TRBJ2-7; possibly TRBD1 or TRBD2 for D (5 bases each). Germline CDR1 is SGHTA and CDR2 is FQGNSA. The CDR3 is 15 residues long. V lost 5 bases and J 6 bases, leaving 20 bases between the germline ends. The CDR3 coding sequence is TGTGCCAGCAGCCCCAACCGGGACCGGGCGTCCGAGCAGTACTTC. Translating gives CASSPNRDRASEQYF.

The sample holds a few counts of this clonotype. The V call is TRBV12-3 or TRBV12-4, the J call TRBJ2-3, with D possibly matching TRBD1 (5 bases). This CDR3 has 16 residues. Trimming took off 6 bases at V and 6 bases at J, with 22 bases between the two ends. The CDR3 nucleotides read TGTGCCAGCAGCCCCTCCAGAAGGGGCATGGGGGATACGCAGTATTTT. Protein sequence: CASSPSRRGMGDTQYF.

The sample holds many counts of this clonotype. The chain combines TRBV5-1 with TRBJ2-7, with D tentatively TRBD1 or TRBD2 (5 bases each). Trimming pared 6 bases from V and 2 bases from J, leaving 12 bases between. The CDR3 is 13 residues long. Per germline, CDR1 SGHRS and CDR2 YFSETQ. CDR3: CASTGDGPYEQYF. CDR3 bases: TGCGCCAGCACTGGGGACGGCCCCTACGAGCAGTACTTC. The entire variable domain, with the rest obtained from reference TRBV5-1 and TRBJ2-7, is as follows: KAGVTQTPRYLIKTRGQQVTLSCSPISGHRSVSWYQQTPGQGLQFLFEYFSETQRNKGNFPGRFSGRQFSNSRSEMNVSTLELGDSALYLCASTGDGPYEQYFGPGTRLTVT.

The V call is TRBV5-4, the J call TRBJ2-3; 7 nucleotides align to TRBD1. Germline V gene sequence: CDR1 SGHNT, CDR2 YYREEE (reference sequence). Trimming cost V 2 bases and J 2 bases; bases outside gene matches: 8. There are 16 residues in the CDR3. This chain's CDR3 is CASSFDPGQNTDTQYF. The CDR3 coding sequence is TGTGCCAGCAGCTTTGACCCGGGACAGAACACAGATACGCAGTATTTT.

The rearrangement uses TRBV29-1 and TRBJ2-1; D might be TRBD2 (6 bases). Trimming took 7 bases from V and 4 from J, leaving 20 bases between them. In germline, CDR1 is SQVTM, CDR2 ANQGSEA. This CDR3 comprises 15 residues. CDR3 DNA sequence: TGCAGCGCCAAATTTGGCGGGAATGGGTACAATGAGCAGTTCTTC. It translates to CSAKFGGNGYNEQFF.

This clonotype has more than one count but fewer than ten. The rearrangement joins TRBV5-1 to TRBJ2-5, with 11 bases matching TRBD1. Germline V gives CDR1 SGHRS, CDR2 YFSETQ. The CDR3 loop spans 13 amino acids. The junction had 2 bases not matched to a gene; V was cut back by 7 bases and J by 3 bases. The CDR3 reads CASRTGGEETQYF. As DNA, the CDR3 is TGCGCCAGCCGGACAGGGGGCGAAGAGACCCAGTACTTC. The complete variable domain, with remaining parts taken from reference TRBV5-1 and TRBJ2-5, reads KAGVTQTPRYLIKTRGQQVTLSCSPISGHRSVSWYQQTPGQGLQFLFEYFSETQRNKGNFPGRFSGRQFSNSRSEMNVSTLELGDSALYLCASRTGGEETQYFGPGTRLLVL.

In its sample, this clonotype was seen many times. The chain carries TRBV5-6 and TRBJ2-7; 14 bases are a match to TRBD2. CDR1 SGHDT and CDR2 YYEEEE come from the germline V gene. Trimming cost V 4 bases and J 2 bases; bases outside gene matches: 5. CDR3 length: 16 amino acids. The CDR3 is CASSLGLAGGTYEQYF. CDR3 bases: TGTGCCAGCAGCCTAGGACTAGCGGGAGGAACCTACGAGCAGTACTTC. The variable domain in full, with the rest retrieved from reference TRBV5-6 and TRBJ2-7, is DAGVTQSPTHLIKTRGQQVTLRCSPKSGHDTVSWYQQALGQGPQFIFQYYEEEERQRGNFPDRFSGHQFPNYSSELNVNALLLGDSALYLCASSLGLAGGTYEQYFGPGTRLTVT.

This clonotype was detected many times. This chain joins TRBV10-1 and TRBJ2-5; the D is unclear. Trimming cost V 0 bases and J 2 bases, with 7 bases left between them. Germline V gives CDR1 WNHNN, CDR2 SYGVQD (reference sequence). The CDR3 covers 14 residues. The CDR3 region has the DNA TGCGCCAGCAGTGAGTCTAGGATACAAGAGACCCAGTACTTC. It codes for CASSESRIQETQYF.

This clonotype was found many times. V is TRBV4-1 and J is TRBJ2-2, with a possible D match to TRBD2 (6 bases). This CDR3 contains 16 residues. Germline CDR1 reads MGHRA; CDR2 reads YSYEKL. V gave up 2 bases and J gave up 4 bases, with 14 bases separating them. The CDR3 loop is CASSQYTAGPTGELFF. CDR3 DNA sequence: TGCGCCAGCAGCCAATATACTGCGGGGCCCACCGGGGAGCTGTTTTTT.

This clonotype was counted only a few times. The chain uses TRBV5-8 and TRBJ1-4; D call uncertain. V was pared by 6 bases and J by 2 bases, with 11 bases between. This CDR3 is built from 14 residues. Germline V gene sequence: CDR1 SGHTS, CDR2 YDEGEE. The CDR3 DNA sequence: TGTGCCAGCACTCCGAGGGTGACTAATGAAAAACTGTTTTTT. It specifies CASTPRVTNEKLFF.

The V call is TRBV7-2, the J call TRBJ2-5; 9 bases are shared with TRBD1. Germline V lookup: CDR1 SGHTA, CDR2 FQGNSA. This CDR3 region has 16 residues. Germline trimming cut 2 bases from V and 2 bases from J; bases unmatched to any gene: 6. Here the CDR3 DNA reads TGTGCCAGCAGCTTATTTTCCGGGACAGGGCAAGAGACCCAGTACTTC. Its translation: CASSLFSGTGQETQYF.

This clonotype was picked up many times. The rearrangement uses TRBV20-1 and TRBJ2-7; TRBD1 aligns across 7 bases. Trimming removed 1 base from V and 7 bases from J; junction bases left unmatched: 4. The CDR3 runs to 12 residues. From germline, CDR1 is DFQATT and CDR2 SNEGSKA (reference sequence). The CDR3 coding sequence is TGCAGTGCTAGAGTGACAGGGACGGAGCAGTACTTC. It yields the protein CSARVTGTEQYF.